This T cell receptor beta chain was profiled in a study of identical twins. Notes on the study in general: Whereas memory repertoires showed no such difference, abundant cord blood beta clonotypes carried fewer insertions. Out-of-frame alpha sequences shared by twins were enriched for low generation probability. The study based its conclusions on cross-sectional statistical analysis and did not follow the same donors.

As for this clonotype: The antigen is undetermined.

The V gene's germline CDR1 is LGHDT and CDR2 YNNKEL (reference sequence). V lost 0 bases and J lost 1; bases outside the gene matches: 7. The CDR3 length is 17 residues. MiXCR, run by TCRdb on the 5' RACE reads, gives a single entry per CDR3 protein. Of 310,000 or so distinct CDR3 sequences listed, roughly 8.6% are singletons. The sample was also linked to a second study, of yellow fever vaccine responses in identical twins. From that report: Reportedly, twins' vaccine T cell responses looked partly convergent and partly personalized.

This sequence was found in a young woman in good health. The chain employs TRBV3-1 and TRBJ2-7, with 9 positions matching TRBD2. The sequenced sample was CD8+ T cells sorted from blood. Here the CDR3 reads CASSQELAGILSYEQYF. CDR3 nucleotides: TGTGCCAGCAGCCAAGAGCTAGCGGGGATTTTATCCTACGAGCAGTACTTC.